Shown below are 13 T cell receptor beta chains from a single sample sequenced in a study of early T cells in non-severe SARS-CoV-2 infection. One entry per CDR3 protein results from TCRdb running MiXCR on the 5' RACE reads. The top ten clones hold less than 8% of a sample with 100,000 or so distinct CDR3 sequences, 10% to 15% of them seen once. Specimen: whole blood. Every receptor here comes from an adult who was a healthcare worker with PCR-confirmed SARS-CoV-2 infection or an uninfected control (not recorded which).

This clonotype was seen a handful of times. The rearrangement uses TRBV19 and TRBJ2-7; D not certain. The V end was cut by 6 bases, the J end by 0 bases, with 9 bases between. The germline V gene has CDR1 LNHDA and CDR2 SQIVND (reference sequence). This CDR3 region has 13 residues. The CDR3 here is CASRQAGSYEQYF. CDR3 bases: TGTGCCAGTAGGCAGGCCGGCTCCTACGAGCAGTACTTC.

There are many counts of this clonotype. CDR3 region: CSADPTEGPYEQYF. The CDR3 bases are TGCAGTGCAGACCCAACAGAGGGGCCCTACGAGCAGTACTTC. This chain uses TRBV20-1 with TRBJ2-7; the D gene could be TRBD1 or TRBD2 (5 bases each). The V end was cut by 6 bases, the J end by 2 bases, with 17 bases between. The CDR3 length is 14 residues. In germline, CDR1 is DFQATT, CDR2 SNEGSKA (reference sequence).

The CDR3 sequence is CASSELGLGVTGELFF. The DNA of the CDR3 is TGTGCCAGCAGTGAATTGGGGTTGGGGGTCACCGGGGAGCTGTTTTTT. The rearrangement uses TRBV25-1 and TRBJ2-2, with D perhaps given as TRBD1 or TRBD2 (5 bases each). Trimming removed 1 base at V and 4 bases at J, with 13 bases between. Germline CDR1 MGHDK, CDR2 SYGVNS. This CDR3 spans 16 amino acids. Using reference TRBV25-1 and TRBJ2-2 for the parts outside the CDR3, the full variable domain is EADIYQTPRYLVIGTGKKITLECSQTMGHDKMYWYQQDPGMELHLIHYSYGVNSTEKGDLSSESTVSRIRTEHFPLTLESARPSHTSQYLCASSELGLGVTGELFFGEGSRLTVL.

This chain connects TRBV7-9 to TRBJ2-7; D unresolved. Trimming removed 3 bases at V and 5 bases at J, with 5 bases between. This CDR3 is built from 11 residues. Germline V gene sequence: CDR1 SEHNR, CDR2 FQNEAQ (reference sequence). The CDR3 sequence is CASSFSNEQYF. DNA for the CDR3: TGTGCCAGCAGCTTTTCCAACGAGCAGTACTTC.

There are many counts of this clonotype. V gene TRBV14 combines with J gene TRBJ2-1; 10 bases fit TRBD2. The CDR3 is 16 amino acids. Germline V gives CDR1 SGHDN, CDR2 FVKESK. With V trimmed by 1 base and J by 7 bases, 7 bases remained unmatched. CDR3: CASSQVNPSGSNEQFF. The CDR3 DNA reads TGTGCCAGCAGCCAAGTCAATCCTAGCGGGAGTAATGAGCAGTTCTTC.

This chain connects TRBV12-3 or TRBV12-4 to TRBJ1-2; D gene unclear. V lost 0 bases to trimming and J lost 3 bases, with 8 bases between them. The CDR3 has 14 amino acids. As DNA, the CDR3 is TGTGCCAGCAGTTTAGCTTTAAGAGACTATGGCTACACCTTC. The encoded protein is CASSLALRDYGYTF.

The chain uses TRBV30 and TRBJ1-1; D remains ambiguous. Germline V gene lookup returns CDR1 GTSNPN and CDR2 SVGIG (reference sequence). V lost 4 bases, J lost 0 bases, and 6 bases lay in between. The CDR3 consists of 12 residues. The CDR3 reads CAWNSMNTEAFF. The CDR3 DNA follows: TGTGCCTGGAATTCCATGAACACTGAAGCTTTCTTT.

This clonotype came up a few times. The chain is built from TRBV15 and TRBJ2-3; 13 bases align to TRBD2. The CDR3 has 16 residues. J gave up 7 bases and V 5 bases, and 9 bases lay outside the gene matches. Germline V gives CDR1 LNHNV, CDR2 YYDKDF (reference sequence). As DNA, the CDR3 is TGTGCCACCAGCTTCCGGACTAGCGGGAGTTTAAATACGCAGTATTTT. Its translation is CATSFRTSGSLNTQYF. Supplemented by reference TRBV15 and TRBJ2-3, the full variable domain reads DAMVIQNPRYQVTQFGKPVTLSCSQTLNHNVMYWYQQKSSQAPKLLFHYYDKDFNNEADTPDNFQSRRPNTSFCFLDIRSPGLGDTAMYLCATSFRTSGSLNTQYFGPGTRLTVL.

J is TRBJ2-5 and V is TRBV7-2, with D possibly matching TRBD2 (5 bases). Germline CDR1 reads SGHTA; CDR2 reads FQGNSA. Trimming cost V 5 bases and J 3 bases, with 10 bases left between them. The CDR3 has 13 amino acids. Here the CDR3 reads CASSRGPEETQYF. CDR3 sequence (DNA): TGTGCCAGCAGCCGCGGGCCCGAAGAGACCCAGTACTTC.

The rearrangement links TRBV7-9 to TRBJ2-7; 8 nucleotides line up with TRBD2. V gave up 1 base and J gave up 2 bases; unmatched junction bases: 1. Germline V gene data show CDR1 as SEHNR and CDR2 as FQNEAQ (reference sequence). CDR3 size: 14 residues. CDR3 in amino acids: CASSLEGLAYEQYF. The CDR3 DNA sequence: TGTGCCAGCAGCTTAGAGGGACTAGCCTACGAGCAGTACTTC.

This clonotype was recorded at least ten times. The V call is TRBV7-9, the J call TRBJ2-7; D not resolved. The germline V gene has CDR1 SEHNR and CDR2 FQNEAQ (reference sequence). The CDR3 extends over 13 amino acids. V was trimmed by 4 bases and J by 6 bases, leaving 13 bases between them. CDR3: CASSSTQVPEQYF. The CDR3 DNA follows: TGTGCCAGCAGCTCAACCCAGGTCCCCGAGCAGTACTTC.

This sequence joins TRBV11-2 and TRBJ2-1; no definite D call. V was cut by 2 bases and J by 8 bases, with 13 bases left in between. Germline CDR1 and CDR2: SGHAT and FQNNGV. The CDR3 is 14 amino acids. Here the CDR3 DNA reads TGTGCCAGCAGCTTAACCCCCTCGGATGATGAGCAGTTCTTC. This codes for CASSLTPSDDEQFF.

At least ten counts were recorded for this clonotype. The V call is TRBV5-1, the J call TRBJ2-5, with D tentatively TRBD1 (6 bases). The CDR3 runs to 14 residues. Looked up from germline, CDR1 is SGHRS and CDR2 is YFSETQ. V was shortened by 4 bases and J by 2 bases, with 12 bases between the two germline ends. In nucleotides, the CDR3 is TGCGCCAGCAGCATCGGACAGCGACAAGAGACCCAGTACTTC. Its translation is CASSIGQRQETQYF.